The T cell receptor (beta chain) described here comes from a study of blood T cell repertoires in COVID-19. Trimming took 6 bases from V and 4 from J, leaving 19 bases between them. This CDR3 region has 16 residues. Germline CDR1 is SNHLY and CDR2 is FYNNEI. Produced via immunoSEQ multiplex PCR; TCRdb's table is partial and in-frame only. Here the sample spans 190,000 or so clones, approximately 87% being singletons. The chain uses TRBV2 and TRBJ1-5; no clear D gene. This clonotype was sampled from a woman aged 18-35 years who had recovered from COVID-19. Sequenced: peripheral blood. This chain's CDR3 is CASRGRTNEMNQPQHF. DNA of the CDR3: TGTGCCAGCAGGGGCCGGACTAACGAAATGAATCAGCCCCAGCATTTT. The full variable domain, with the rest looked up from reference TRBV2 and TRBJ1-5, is EPEVTQTPSHQVTQMGQEVILRCVPISNHLYFYWYRQILGQKVEFLVSFYNNEISEKSEIFDDQFSVERPDGSNFTLKIRSTKLEDSAMYFCASRGRTNEMNQPQHFGDGTRLSIL.